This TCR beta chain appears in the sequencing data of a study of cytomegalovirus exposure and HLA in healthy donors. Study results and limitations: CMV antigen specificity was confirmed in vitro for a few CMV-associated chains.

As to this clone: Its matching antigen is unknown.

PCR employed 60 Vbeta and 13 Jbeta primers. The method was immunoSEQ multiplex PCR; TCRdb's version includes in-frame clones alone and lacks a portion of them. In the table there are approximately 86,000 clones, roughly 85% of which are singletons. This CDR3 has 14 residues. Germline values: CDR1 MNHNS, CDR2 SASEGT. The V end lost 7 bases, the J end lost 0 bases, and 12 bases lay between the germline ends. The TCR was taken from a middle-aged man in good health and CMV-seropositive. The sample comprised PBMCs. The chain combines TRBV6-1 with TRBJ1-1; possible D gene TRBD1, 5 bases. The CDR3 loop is CASTKGNMNTEAFF. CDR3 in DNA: TGTGCCAGCACCAAGGGGAACATGAACACTGAAGCTTTCTTT.